These T cell receptor beta chains were read from a single sample in a study of blood T cell repertoires in COVID-19. Here immunoSEQ multiplex PCR was the method, and the copy in TCRdb shows in-frame clones only, minus some. The sample records about 390,000 clones, about 87% being singletons. The material sequenced was PBMCs or T cells enriched from blood (not recorded which). The receptors come from a woman in her forties or fifties who had recovered from COVID-19. Both conserved end residues are part of each CDR3. A D gene is named only where the DNA matches it firmly. Only some rows state a clone size, as once, few, many or a class for expanded clones.

j_call,v_call,d_call,clone_size,cdr3_aa,cdr3_nt
TRBJ2-7,TRBV6-1,TRBD2,NA,CASSDLSGGGEQYF,TGTGCCAGCAGTGACCTTAGCGGGGGAGGCGAGCAGTACTTC
TRBJ1-2,TRBV6-5,TRBD1,NA,CASIRGGTGGSGYTF,TGTGCCAGCATCCGAGGGGGAACAGGGGGAAGTGGCTACACCTTC
TRBJ1-4,TRBV30,NA,NA,CAWIGRGNEKLFF,TGTGCCTGGATCGGACGGGGGAATGAAAAACTGTTTTTT
TRBJ1-6,TRBV28,TRBD1,NA,CASSSGQGGVKGGLYNSPLHF,TGTGCCAGCAGTTCAGGACAGGGGGGCGTTAAGGGTGGATTATATAATTCACCCCTCCACTTT
TRBJ2-5,TRBV4-2,TRBD2,NA,CASSARSSGGGGTQYF,TGTGCCAGCAGCGCCCGTTCCAGCGGGGGCGGGGGGACCCAGTACTTC
TRBJ1-2,TRBV7-8,NA,NA,CASSLTVNYGYTF,TGTGCCAGCAGCCTAACAGTAAACTATGGCTACACCTTC
TRBJ1-1,TRBV5-4,NA,NA,CASSSVGFGYTEAFF,TGTGCCAGCAGCTCTGTCGGGTTTGGGTACACTGAAGCTTTCTTT
TRBJ1-2,TRBV6-4,TRBD1,NA,CASSDSRWTGRTGYTF,TGTGCCAGCAGTGACTCGAGATGGACAGGGAGGACTGGCTACACCTTC
TRBJ1-6,TRBV19,TRBD1,NA,CASRSTGGSYNSPLHF,TGTGCCAGTAGGAGTACAGGGGGTTCCTATAATTCACCCCTCCACTTT
TRBJ2-5,TRBV5-1,NA,NA,CASSLETGLKETQYF,TGCGCCAGCAGCTTGGAAACAGGTCTTAAAGAGACCCAGTACTTC
TRBJ2-5,TRBV5-1,NA,NA,CASSARPLASRETQYF,TGCGCCAGCAGCGCGAGGCCTTTAGCAAGCCGGGAGACCCAGTACTTC
TRBJ2-1,TRBV11-2,TRBD2,NA,CASSLDRRLAGALYNEQFF,TGTGCCAGCAGCTTAGATCGGAGACTAGCGGGGGCCCTATACAATGAGCAGTTCTTC
TRBJ1-6,TRBV4-3,NA,once,CASSQDGIVNSPLHF,TGCGCCAGCAGCCAAGACGGGATTGTCAATTCACCCCTCCACTTT
TRBJ1-1,TRBV4-3,NA,NA,CASSRETQGNTEAFF,TGCGCCAGCAGCCGCGAAACTCAGGGGAACACTGAAGCTTTCTTT
TRBJ1-1,TRBV4-2,NA,NA,CASSQRGLNTEAFF,TGTGCCAGCAGCCAACGAGGGTTGAACACTGAAGCTTTCTTT
TRBJ2-7,TRBV3-1/TRBV3-2,NA,NA,CASSENRVWSYEQYF,TGTGCCAGCAGCGAAAACAGGGTATGGTCCTACGAGCAGTACTTC
TRBJ2-7,TRBV7-2,TRBD2,NA,CASSPMGSSGYEQYF,TGTGCCAGCAGCCCGATGGGGTCTAGCGGATACGAGCAGTACTTC
TRBJ2-6,TRBV7-9,NA,NA,CASSLGVGSSGANVLTF,TGTGCCAGCAGCTTAGGGGTTGGGAGCTCTGGGGCCAACGTCCTGACTTTC
TRBJ1-5,TRBV30,TRBD1,NA,CAWSLGQAYQPQHF,TGTGCCTGGAGCCTGGGACAGGCTTATCAGCCCCAGCATTTT
TRBJ1-1,TRBV5-6,NA,few,CASSPAAPAEAFF,TGTGCCAGCAGCCCCGCGGCTCCAGCTGAAGCTTTCTTT
TRBJ2-5,TRBV25-1,TRBD2,NA,CASSRGGPQETQYF,TGTGCCAGCAGTCGGGGGGGGCCCCAAGAGACCCAGTACTTC
TRBJ2-1,TRBV30,NA,NA,CAWSMGDSYNEQFF,TGTGCCTGGAGTATGGGAGATAGTTACAATGAGCAGTTCTTC
TRBJ1-2,TRBV28,NA,NA,CASSLGARDYGYTF,TGTGCCAGCAGTTTAGGGGCCCGGGACTATGGCTACACCTTC
TRBJ1-1,TRBV27,TRBD1,NA,CASSWGTANTEAFF,TGTGCCAGCAGTTGGGGGACAGCGAACACTGAAGCTTTCTTT
TRBJ1-1,TRBV7-3,TRBD1,few,CASSPGQGNLEAFF,TGTGCCAGCAGCCCGGGACAGGGTAACCTAGAAGCTTTCTTT
TRBJ1-4,TRBV4-2,TRBD1,NA,CASSRQGDEKLFF,TGTGCCAGCAGCCGACAGGGGGATGAAAAACTGTTTTTT
TRBJ1-4,TRBV5-5,NA,NA,CASSFDRSATNEKLFF,TGTGCCAGCAGCTTCGACAGAAGCGCAACTAATGAAAAACTGTTTTTT
TRBJ2-1,TRBV29-1,TRBD1,NA,CSVPRRQGDEQFF,TGCAGCGTTCCAAGGAGACAGGGGGATGAGCAGTTCTTC
TRBJ2-1,TRBV19,TRBD2,NA,CASSRASGGAYEQFF,TGTGCCAGTAGTAGAGCTAGCGGGGGGGCTTATGAGCAGTTCTTC
TRBJ2-7,TRBV19,NA,NA,CASSMAEWGPFNEQYF,TGTGCCAGTAGTATGGCCGAGTGGGGGCCGTTTAACGAGCAGTACTTC
TRBJ2-3,TRBV5-1,TRBD2,once,CASSSLGGSTDTQYF,TGCGCCAGCAGCTCCCTCGGGGGGAGCACAGATACGCAGTATTTT
TRBJ1-2,TRBV7-8,TRBD1,few,CASSTSGQGDGYTF,TGTGCCAGCAGTACCTCGGGACAGGGGGATGGCTACACCTTC
TRBJ1-2,TRBV7-2,TRBD1,NA,CATQGQGLSLDYGYTF,TGTGCCACCCAGGGACAGGGTCTGTCGTTGGACTATGGCTACACCTTC
TRBJ1-1,TRBV10-3,TRBD1,NA,CAIRRTGGNTEAFF,TGTGCCATCAGGAGGACAGGGGGGAACACTGAAGCTTTCTTT
TRBJ1-3,TRBV2,NA,NA,CASSEGGKRGSGNTIYF,TGTGCCAGCAGTGAAGGCGGTAAAAGGGGCTCTGGAAACACCATATATTTT
TRBJ1-1,TRBV4-2,TRBD1,NA,CASSQETGGVVAEAFF,TGTGCCAGCAGCCAAGAGACAGGGGGAGTGGTGGCTGAAGCTTTCTTT
TRBJ2-3,TRBV18,TRBD2,NA,CASSPSSGYGTQYF,TGTGCCAGCTCACCTTCTAGCGGATATGGTACGCAGTATTTT
TRBJ1-2,TRBV5-1,TRBD1,NA,CASSPGQGGGYTF,TGCGCCAGCAGCCCTGGACAGGGCGGGGGCTACACCTTC
TRBJ2-7,TRBV27,TRBD1,NA,CASSLADRGPYEQYF,TGTGCCAGCAGTTTAGCTGACAGGGGACCCTACGAGCAGTACTTC
TRBJ1-4,TRBV12-3/TRBV12-4,NA,once,CASSSSGQKKLFF,TGTGCCAGCAGTTCCTCGGGACAAAAAAAACTGTTTTTT
TRBJ1-2,TRBV28,TRBD1,NA,CASREQGALAYGYTF,TGTGCCAGCAGAGAACAGGGGGCCCTAGCATATGGCTACACCTTC
TRBJ1-2,TRBV18,TRBD1,once,CASSPIQGAVDYGYTF,TGTGCCAGCTCACCGATACAGGGGGCGGTCGACTATGGCTACACCTTC
TRBJ1-1,TRBV7-9,NA,NA,CASSLGSEGAEAFF,TGTGCCAGCAGCTTAGGTTCGGAGGGAGCTGAAGCTTTCTTT
TRBJ1-1,TRBV14,NA,once,CASSQEPGHMNTEAFF,TGTGCCAGCAGCCAAGAACCGGGACACATGAACACTGAAGCTTTCTTT
TRBJ2-6,TRBV6-1,TRBD1,NA,CASSGTGGSGANVLTF,TGTGCCAGCAGTGGGACAGGGGGCTCTGGGGCCAACGTCCTGACTTTC
TRBJ2-5,TRBV7-2,NA,NA,CASTPAGLQETQYF,TGTGCCAGCACCCCAGCTGGGCTCCAAGAGACCCAGTACTTC
TRBJ1-6,TRBV19,NA,NA,CASSIEQVTHPLHF,TGTGCCAGTAGTATTGAGCAAGTGACTCACCCCCTCCACTTT
TRBJ1-2,TRBV5-1,NA,NA,CASSNRNGGDGYTF,TGCGCCAGCAGCAATCGCAATGGGGGCGATGGCTACACCTTC
TRBJ1-4,TRBV6-1,TRBD1,NA,CASSEGTVGEKLFF,TGTGCCAGCAGCGAAGGGACAGTTGGTGAAAAACTGTTTTTT
TRBJ2-2,TRBV28,NA,NA,CASTLGAPAPGELFF,TGTGCCAGCACCCTAGGGGCCCCTGCCCCCGGGGAGCTGTTTTTT
TRBJ1-2,TRBV5-6,TRBD1,NA,CASSLAVTGETLRYGYTF,TGTGCCAGCAGCTTGGCGGTAACAGGGGAAACCCTAAGATATGGCTACACCTTC
TRBJ1-5,TRBV28,TRBD1,NA,CASSPDPRDRGANQPQHF,TGTGCCAGCAGTCCGGACCCCCGGGACAGGGGTGCAAATCAGCCCCAGCATTTT
TRBJ2-7,TRBV3-1/TRBV3-2,NA,NA,CASSQGPGGLYF,TGTGCCAGCAGCCAAGGGCCAGGGGGACTGTACTTC
TRBJ2-5,TRBV7-7,TRBD1,NA,CASSPTAGTGETQYF,TGTGCTAGCAGCCCGACGGCCGGGACAGGGGAGACCCAGTACTTC
TRBJ2-3,TRBV29-1,TRBD2,once,CSANGLAGHGDTQYF,TGCAGCGCGAATGGACTAGCGGGGCATGGAGATACGCAGTATTTT
TRBJ2-1,TRBV27,TRBD2,NA,CASSQGTSGVGEQFF,TGTGCCAGCAGCCAGGGGACTAGCGGGGTAGGTGAGCAGTTCTTC
TRBJ1-1,TRBV6-5,NA,NA,CASTLGVNTEAFF,TGTGCCAGCACCCTAGGAGTGAACACTGAAGCTTTCTTT
TRBJ2-7,TRBV6-5,TRBD1,NA,CASAVGQGAYEQYF,TGTGCCAGCGCTGTTGGACAGGGGGCCTACGAGCAGTACTTC
TRBJ2-7,TRBV2,NA,few,CASSERLGRSYEQYF,TGTGCCAGCAGTGAAAGACTGGGTCGGTCCTACGAGCAGTACTTC